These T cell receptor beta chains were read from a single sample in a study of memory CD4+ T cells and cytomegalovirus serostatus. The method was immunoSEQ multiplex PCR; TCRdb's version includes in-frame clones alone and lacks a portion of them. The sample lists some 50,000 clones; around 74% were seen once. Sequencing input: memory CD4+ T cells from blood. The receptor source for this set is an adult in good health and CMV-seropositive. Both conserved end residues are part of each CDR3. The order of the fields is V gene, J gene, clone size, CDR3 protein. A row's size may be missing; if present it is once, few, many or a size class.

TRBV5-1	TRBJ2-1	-	CASSNGGANYNEQFF
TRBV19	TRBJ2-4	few	CASSITRGRNIQYF
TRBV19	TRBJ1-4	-	CASSITGVREKLFF
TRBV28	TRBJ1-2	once	CASSPDDGYTF
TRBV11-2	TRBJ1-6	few	CASSYDSRNSPLHF
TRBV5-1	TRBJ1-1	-	CASGNAQPNTEAFF
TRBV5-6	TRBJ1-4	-	CASSYTRDMSEKLFF
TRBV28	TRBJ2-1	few	CASSQGRGPVGEQFF
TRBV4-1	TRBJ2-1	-	CASSPFYGGDYNEQFF
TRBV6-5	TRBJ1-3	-	CASRLRFPGNTIYF
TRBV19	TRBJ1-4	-	CASSTSVDSRLPEKLFF
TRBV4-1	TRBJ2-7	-	CASSQASGGSYEQYF
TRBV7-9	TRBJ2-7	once	CASSTETRGGEQYF
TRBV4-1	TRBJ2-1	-	CASSPFTRQGTNEQFF
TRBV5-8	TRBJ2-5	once	CASSLGETQETQYF
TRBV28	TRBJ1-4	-	CASSFLLGGQENEKLFF
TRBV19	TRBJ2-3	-	CASSPGQGTDTQYF
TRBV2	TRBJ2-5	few	CASRDRRGGPETQYF
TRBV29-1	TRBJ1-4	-	CSGGRANEKLFF
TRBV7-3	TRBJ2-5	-	CASSPGLEGETQYF
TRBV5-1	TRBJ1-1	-	CASSLDPRNTEAFF
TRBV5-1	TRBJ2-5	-	CASSLGQEGETQYF
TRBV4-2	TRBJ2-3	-	CASSQAAGGDTDTQYF
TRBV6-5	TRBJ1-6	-	CASSSGQGWSPLHF
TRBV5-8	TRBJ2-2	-	CASSLDGNTGELFF
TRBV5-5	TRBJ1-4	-	CASSFGHEKLFF
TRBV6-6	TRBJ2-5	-	CASRKDWEYQETQYF
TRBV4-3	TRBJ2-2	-	CASSQGLNTGELFF